This T cell receptor beta chain was identified in a study of blood T cell repertoires in COVID-19. Turning to the study itself: Sites in the United States, Italy and Spain provided acute and convalescent COVID-19 samples.

CDR1 is LGHNA, CDR2 YSLEER, per germline. V was shortened by 2 bases and J by 4 bases, with 14 bases between the two germline ends. The CDR3 length is 16 residues. Authors' data handling: Counts of nucleated cells, estimated from reference gene primer amplification, were obtained. Libraries were prepared by immunoSEQ multiplex PCR; TCRdb keeps only in-frame clonotypes and omits some of them. V, J and clone size are those of that table, while D and trimming were read from the DNA. The sample lists tens of thousands of clones, about 89% occurring once. The specimen sequenced was peripheral blood. This TCR came from a human donor with acute or convalescent COVID-19. The donor label of this sample is uncertain. The chain joins TRBV4-3 to TRBJ2-2; weak D call: TRBD1 (6 bases). As DNA, the CDR3 is TGCGCCAGCAGCCAACCCAGGGGTTTATCCACCGGGGAGCTGTTTTTT. Translating gives CASSQPRGLSTGELFF.